The following is a T cell receptor beta chain sequence with its context. Its antigen remains unidentified. This specimen comes from a study of post-analysis software for immune sequencing data. The overall study: Included courses were relapsing-remitting and secondary progressive multiple sclerosis; progressive-relapsing multiple sclerosis was also included.

Every TCR beta cDNA library bore unique molecular identifiers. Input of about 0.95 to 11 million T cells yielded approximately 500,000 cDNA molecules. TCRdb re-called the PCR reads with MiXCR, one entry per CDR3 protein. Of 550,000 to 700,000 distinct CDR3 sequences in the sample, 44% were seen once. Whole-study results and caveats: Under F measure analysis, samples from one preparation batch co-clustered strongly. The five TRBV segments detected at higher frequency in patients than in controls included TRBV5-6, TRBV5-1 and TRBV20-1. Controls significantly exceeded multiple sclerosis patients in normalized Chao1 diversity.

CDR1 and CDR2 (germline): SGHDN, FVKESK. The CDR3 extends over 13 amino acids. Trimming left V 6 bases short and J 3 bases short, with 12 bases between. The chain joins TRBV14 to TRBJ2-7; TRBD2 might be the D (6 bases). Input material: blood. The sequence was obtained from a girl aged 5-17 years with multiple sclerosis. In DNA form, the CDR3 reads TGTGCCAGCAGGGCTGGGGGAGGCTACGAGCAGTACTTC. Translation gives CASRAGGGYEQYF.